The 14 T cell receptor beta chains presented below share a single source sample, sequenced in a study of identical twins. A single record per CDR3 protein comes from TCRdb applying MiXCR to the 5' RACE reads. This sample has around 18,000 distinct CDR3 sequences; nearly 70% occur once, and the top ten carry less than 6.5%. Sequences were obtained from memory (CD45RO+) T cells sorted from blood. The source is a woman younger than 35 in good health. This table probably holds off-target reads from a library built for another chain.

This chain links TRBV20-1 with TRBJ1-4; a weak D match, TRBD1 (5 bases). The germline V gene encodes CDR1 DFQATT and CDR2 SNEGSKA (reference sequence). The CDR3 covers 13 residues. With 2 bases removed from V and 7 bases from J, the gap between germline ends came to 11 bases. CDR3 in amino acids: CSARFRDFEKLFF. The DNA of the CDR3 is TGCAGTGCTAGATTCAGGGATTTTGAAAAACTGTTTTTT.

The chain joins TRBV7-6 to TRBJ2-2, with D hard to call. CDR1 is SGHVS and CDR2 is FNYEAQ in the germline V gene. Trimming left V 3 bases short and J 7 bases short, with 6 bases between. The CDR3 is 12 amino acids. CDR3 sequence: CASSLAGGELFF. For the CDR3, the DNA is TGTGCCAGCAGCTTGGCCGGCGGGGAGCTGTTTTTT.

The CDR3, as DNA: TGTGCCAGCAGTATTCACAGGGGGCCTTACAATGAGCAGTTCTTC. This sequence encodes CASSIHRGPYNEQFF. The rearrangement links TRBV6-2 or TRBV6-3 to TRBJ2-1, with 9 bases fitting TRBD1. V gave up 5 bases and J gave up 4 bases; unmatched junction bases: 6. The CDR3 runs 15 residues. The germline CDR1 and CDR2 sequences are MNHEY and SVGEGT.

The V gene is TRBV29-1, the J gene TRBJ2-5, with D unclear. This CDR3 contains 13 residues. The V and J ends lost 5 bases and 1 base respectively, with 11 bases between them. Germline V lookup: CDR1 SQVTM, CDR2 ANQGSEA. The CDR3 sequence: CSVKASVQETQYF. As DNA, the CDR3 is TGCAGCGTTAAGGCAAGCGTCCAAGAGACCCAGTACTTC.

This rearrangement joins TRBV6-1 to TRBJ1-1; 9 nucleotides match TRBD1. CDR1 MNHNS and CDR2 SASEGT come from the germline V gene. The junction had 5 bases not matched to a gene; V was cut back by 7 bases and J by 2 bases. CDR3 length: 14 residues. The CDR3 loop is CASTQDRGNTEAFF. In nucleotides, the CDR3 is TGTGCCAGCACCCAGGACAGGGGTAACACTGAAGCTTTCTTT.

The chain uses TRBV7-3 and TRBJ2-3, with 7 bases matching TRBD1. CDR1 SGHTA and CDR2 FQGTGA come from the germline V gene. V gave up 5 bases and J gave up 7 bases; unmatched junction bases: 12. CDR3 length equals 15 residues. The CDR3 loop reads CASSPDGQDFHTQYF. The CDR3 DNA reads TGTGCCAGCAGCCCCGACGGACAGGACTTTCATACGCAGTATTTT.

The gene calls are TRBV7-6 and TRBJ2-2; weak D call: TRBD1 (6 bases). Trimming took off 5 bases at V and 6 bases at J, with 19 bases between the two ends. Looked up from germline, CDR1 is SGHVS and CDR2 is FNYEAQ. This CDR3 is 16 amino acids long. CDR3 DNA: TGTGCCAGCAGCCCCCTTGGACAGCCGAGGGCCGGGGAGCTGTTTTTT. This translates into CASSPLGQPRAGELFF.

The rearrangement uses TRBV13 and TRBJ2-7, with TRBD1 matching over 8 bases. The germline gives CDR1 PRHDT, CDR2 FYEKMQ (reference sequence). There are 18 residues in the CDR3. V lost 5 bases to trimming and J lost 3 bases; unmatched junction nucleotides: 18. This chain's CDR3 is CASSRKGTGRLTFYEQYF. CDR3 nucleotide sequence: TGTGCCAGCAGCCGCAAGGGGACAGGCCGCTTGACTTTCTACGAGCAGTACTTC.

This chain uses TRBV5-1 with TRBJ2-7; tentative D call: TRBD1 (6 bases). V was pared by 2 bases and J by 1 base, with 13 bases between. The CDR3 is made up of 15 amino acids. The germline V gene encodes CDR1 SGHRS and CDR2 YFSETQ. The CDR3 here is CASSLWAGTSYEQYF. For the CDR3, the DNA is TGCGCCAGCAGCTTATGGGCAGGGACATCCTACGAGCAGTACTTC.

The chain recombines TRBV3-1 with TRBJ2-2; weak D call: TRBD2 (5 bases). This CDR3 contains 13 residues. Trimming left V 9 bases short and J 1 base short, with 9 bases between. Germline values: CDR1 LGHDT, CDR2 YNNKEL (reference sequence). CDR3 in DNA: TGTGCCAGTACTAGGGTGAACACCGGGGAGCTGTTTTTT. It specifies CASTRVNTGELFF.

CDR3 loop: CASSQIRDERGEAFF. DNA of the CDR3: TGCGCCAGCAGCCAAATAAGGGACGAACGGGGTGAAGCTTTCTTT. V and J are TRBV4-1 and TRBJ1-1; D may be TRBD1 (5 bases). Germline CDR1 and CDR2: MGHRA and YSYEKL. V was cut by 2 bases and J by 7 bases, with 17 bases left in between. The CDR3 runs 15 residues.

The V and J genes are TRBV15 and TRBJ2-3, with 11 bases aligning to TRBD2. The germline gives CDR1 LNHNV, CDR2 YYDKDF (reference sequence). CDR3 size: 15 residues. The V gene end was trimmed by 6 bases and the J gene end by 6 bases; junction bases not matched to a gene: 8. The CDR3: CATRTGSGRVDTQYF. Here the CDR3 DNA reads TGTGCCACCAGGACGGGTAGCGGGAGGGTTGATACGCAGTATTTT.

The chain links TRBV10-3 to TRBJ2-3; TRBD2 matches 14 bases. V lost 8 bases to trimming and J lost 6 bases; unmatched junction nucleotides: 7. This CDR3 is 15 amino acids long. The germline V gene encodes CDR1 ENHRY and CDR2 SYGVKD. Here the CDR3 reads CAIGPRTSGRDTQYF. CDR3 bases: TGTGCCATCGGACCCCGGACTAGCGGGAGGGATACGCAGTATTTT.

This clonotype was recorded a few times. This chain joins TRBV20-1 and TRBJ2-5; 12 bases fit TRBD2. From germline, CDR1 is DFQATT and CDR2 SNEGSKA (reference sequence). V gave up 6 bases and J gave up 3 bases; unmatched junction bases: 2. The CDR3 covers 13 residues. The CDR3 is CSARTSGKETQYF. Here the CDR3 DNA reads TGCAGTGCCAGGACTAGCGGGAAAGAGACCCAGTACTTC.